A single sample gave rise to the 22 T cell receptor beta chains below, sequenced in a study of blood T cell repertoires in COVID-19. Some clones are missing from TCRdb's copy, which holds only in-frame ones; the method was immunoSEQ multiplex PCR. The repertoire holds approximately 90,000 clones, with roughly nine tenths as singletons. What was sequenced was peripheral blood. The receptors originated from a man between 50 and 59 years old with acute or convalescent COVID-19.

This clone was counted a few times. CDR3 nucleotide sequence: TGTGCCAGCAGACTGACAACGGGGTATGGCTACACCTTC. Amino acid sequence: CASRLTTGYGYTF. The chain joins TRBV3-1 (or the pseudogene TRBV3-2) to TRBJ1-2; D uncertain. Germline-derived CDR1 and CDR2 are LGHDT and YNNKEL (reference sequence). V was trimmed by 6 bases and J by 5 bases, leaving 13 bases between them. The CDR3 has 13 amino acids.

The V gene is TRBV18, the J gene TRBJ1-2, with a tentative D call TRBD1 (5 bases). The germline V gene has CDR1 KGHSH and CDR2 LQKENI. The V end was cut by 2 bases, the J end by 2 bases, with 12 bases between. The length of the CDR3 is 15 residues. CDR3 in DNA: TGTGCCAGCTCACCAGGGACTGACTTAAACTATGGCTACACCTTC. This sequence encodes CASSPGTDLNYGYTF. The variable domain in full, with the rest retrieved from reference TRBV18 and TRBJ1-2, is NAGVMQNPRHLVRRRGQEARLRCSPMKGHSHVYWYRQLPEEGLKFMVYLQKENIIDESGMPKERFSAEFPKEGPSILRIQQVVRGDSAAYFCASSPGTDLNYGYTFGSGTRLTVV.

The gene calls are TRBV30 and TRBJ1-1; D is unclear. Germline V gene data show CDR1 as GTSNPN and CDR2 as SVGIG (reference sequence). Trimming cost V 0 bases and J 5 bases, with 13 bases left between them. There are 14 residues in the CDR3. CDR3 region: CAWSVNPMRTEAFF. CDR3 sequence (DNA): TGTGCCTGGAGTGTAAATCCTATGAGGACTGAAGCTTTCTTT.

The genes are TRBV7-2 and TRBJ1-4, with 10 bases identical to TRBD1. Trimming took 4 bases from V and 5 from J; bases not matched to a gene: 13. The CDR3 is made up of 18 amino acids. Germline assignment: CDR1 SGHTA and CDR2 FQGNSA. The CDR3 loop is CASSYAGTGVGANEKLFF. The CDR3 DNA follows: TGTGCCAGCAGCTACGCCGGGACAGGGGTGGGGGCGAATGAAAAACTGTTTTTT.

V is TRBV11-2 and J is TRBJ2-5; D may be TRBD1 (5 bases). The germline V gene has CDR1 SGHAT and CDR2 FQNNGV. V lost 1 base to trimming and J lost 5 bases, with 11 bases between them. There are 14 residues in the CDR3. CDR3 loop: CASSLGQGRETQYF. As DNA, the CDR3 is TGTGCCAGCAGCTTAGGGCAGGGTAGGGAGACCCAGTACTTC.

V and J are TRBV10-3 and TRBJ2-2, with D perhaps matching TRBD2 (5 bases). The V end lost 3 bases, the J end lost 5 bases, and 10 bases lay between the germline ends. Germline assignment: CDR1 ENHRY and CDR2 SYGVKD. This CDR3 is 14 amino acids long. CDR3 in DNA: TGTGCCATCAGTGATGTAGCGTGGACCGGGGAGCTGTTTTTT. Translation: CAISDVAWTGELFF.

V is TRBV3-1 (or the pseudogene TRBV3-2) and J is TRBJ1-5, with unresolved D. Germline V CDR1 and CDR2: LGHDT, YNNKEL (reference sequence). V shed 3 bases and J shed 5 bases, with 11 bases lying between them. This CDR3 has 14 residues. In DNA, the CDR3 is TGTGCCAGCAGCCAGCAGGCAGGCTATCAGCCCCAGCATTTT. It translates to CASSQQAGYQPQHF.

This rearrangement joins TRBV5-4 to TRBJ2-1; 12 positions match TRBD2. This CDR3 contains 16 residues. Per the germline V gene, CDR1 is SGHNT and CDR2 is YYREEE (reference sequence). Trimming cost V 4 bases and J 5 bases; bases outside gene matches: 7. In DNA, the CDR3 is TGTGCCAGCAGCATAAAGAGACTAGCGGGGGACAATGAGCAGTTCTTC. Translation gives CASSIKRLAGDNEQFF.

This CDR3 reads CASSLGQGRREKLFF. The CDR3 DNA reads as TGCGCCAGCAGCTTGGGCCAGGGAAGGCGTGAAAAACTGTTTTTT. This sequence joins TRBV5-1 and TRBJ1-4, with a tentative D call TRBD1 (5 bases). CDR1 and CDR2 (germline): SGHRS, YFSETQ. The CDR3 extends over 15 amino acids. The V gene lost 0 bases and the J gene lost 7 bases, with 13 bases spanning the gap.

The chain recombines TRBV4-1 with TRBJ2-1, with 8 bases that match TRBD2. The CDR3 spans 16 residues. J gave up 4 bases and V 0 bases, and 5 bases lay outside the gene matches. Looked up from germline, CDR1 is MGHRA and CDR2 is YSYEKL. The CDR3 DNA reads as TGCGCCAGCAGCCAAGACGTAGCGGGGTATTACAATGAGCAGTTCTTC. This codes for CASSQDVAGYYNEQFF.

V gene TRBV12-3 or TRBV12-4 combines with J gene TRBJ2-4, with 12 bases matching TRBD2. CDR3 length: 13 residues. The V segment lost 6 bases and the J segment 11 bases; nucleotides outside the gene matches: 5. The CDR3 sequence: CASSASGGVLQYF. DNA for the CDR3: TGTGCCAGCAGCGCTAGCGGGGGGGTACTTCAGTACTTC.

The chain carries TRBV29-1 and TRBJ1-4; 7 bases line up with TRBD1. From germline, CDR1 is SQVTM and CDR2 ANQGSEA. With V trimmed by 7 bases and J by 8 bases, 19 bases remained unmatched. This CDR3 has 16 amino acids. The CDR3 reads CSAELLLTGPSEKLFF. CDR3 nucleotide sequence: TGCAGCGCCGAACTCCTTTTGACAGGGCCCAGCGAAAAACTGTTTTTT.

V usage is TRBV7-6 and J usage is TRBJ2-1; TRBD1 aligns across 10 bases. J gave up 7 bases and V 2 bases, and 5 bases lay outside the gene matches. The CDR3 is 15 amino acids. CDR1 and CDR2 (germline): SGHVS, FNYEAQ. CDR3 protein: CASSLPGQGVNEQFF. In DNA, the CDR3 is TGTGCCAGCAGCTTACCTGGACAGGGGGTGAATGAGCAGTTCTTC. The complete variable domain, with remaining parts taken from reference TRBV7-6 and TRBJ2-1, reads GAGVSQSPRYKVTKRGQDVALRCDPISGHVSLYWYRQALGQGPEFLTYFNYEAQQDKSGLPNDRFSAERPEGSISTLTIQRTEQRDSAMYRCASSLPGQGVNEQFFGPGTRLTVL.

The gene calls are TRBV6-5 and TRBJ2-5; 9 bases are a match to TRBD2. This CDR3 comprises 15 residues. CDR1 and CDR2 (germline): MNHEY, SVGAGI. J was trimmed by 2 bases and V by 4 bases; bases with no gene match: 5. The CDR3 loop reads CASSSPSGDQETQYF. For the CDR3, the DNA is TGTGCCAGCAGTTCACCTAGCGGGGATCAAGAGACCCAGTACTTC.

This CDR3 is CASSKQDMGNQPQHF. CDR3 nucleotide sequence: TGTGCCAGTAGTAAACAGGACATGGGCAATCAGCCCCAGCATTTT. V and J are TRBV19 and TRBJ1-5, with D possibly matching TRBD1 (5 bases). The CDR3 is 15 residues long. The V gene's germline CDR1 is LNHDA and CDR2 SQIVND (reference sequence). Trimming took off 4 bases at V and 2 bases at J, with 12 bases between the two ends.

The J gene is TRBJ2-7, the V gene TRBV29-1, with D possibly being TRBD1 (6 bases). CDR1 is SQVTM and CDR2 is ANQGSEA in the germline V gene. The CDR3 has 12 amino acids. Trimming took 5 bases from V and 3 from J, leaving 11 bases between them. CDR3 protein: CSVKDSYYEQYF. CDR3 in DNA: TGCAGCGTTAAGGACAGCTACTACGAGCAGTACTTC.

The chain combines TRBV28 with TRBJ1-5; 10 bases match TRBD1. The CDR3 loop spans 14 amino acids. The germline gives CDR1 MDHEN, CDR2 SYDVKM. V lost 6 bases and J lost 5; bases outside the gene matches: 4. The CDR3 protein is CASRTGGRDQPQHF. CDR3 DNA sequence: TGTGCCAGCAGGACAGGGGGCCGGGATCAGCCCCAGCATTTT.

The CDR3 spells CASSQLDRGNYGYTF. The CDR3 DNA follows: TGTGCCAGCAGCCAATTGGACAGGGGAAACTATGGCTACACCTTC. This sequence joins TRBV3-1 (or the pseudogene TRBV3-2) and TRBJ1-2, with 9 bases aligning to TRBD1. J was trimmed by 2 bases and V by 2 bases; bases with no gene match: 3. Germline V gene sequence: CDR1 LGHDT, CDR2 YNNKEL (reference sequence). This CDR3 region has 15 residues.

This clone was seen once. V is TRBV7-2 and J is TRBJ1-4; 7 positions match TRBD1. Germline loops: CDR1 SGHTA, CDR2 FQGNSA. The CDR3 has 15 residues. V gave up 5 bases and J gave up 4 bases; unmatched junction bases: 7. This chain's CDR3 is CASSLGGLFNEKLFF. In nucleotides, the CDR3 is TGTGCCAGCAGCCTAGGGGGCCTGTTTAATGAAAAACTGTTTTTT.

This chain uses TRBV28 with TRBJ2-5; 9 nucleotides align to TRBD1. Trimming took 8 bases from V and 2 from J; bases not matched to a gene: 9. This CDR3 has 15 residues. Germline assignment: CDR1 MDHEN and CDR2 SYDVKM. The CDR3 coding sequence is TGTGCCAGCCAGACCGGAGGACAGGGGCAAGAGACCCAGTACTTC. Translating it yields CASQTGGQGQETQYF.

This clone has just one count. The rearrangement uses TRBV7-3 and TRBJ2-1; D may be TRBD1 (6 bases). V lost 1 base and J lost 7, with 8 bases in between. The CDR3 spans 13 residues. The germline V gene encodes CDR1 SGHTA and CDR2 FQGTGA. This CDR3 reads CASSLNRANEQFF. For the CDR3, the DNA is TGTGCCAGCAGCTTAAACAGGGCAAATGAGCAGTTCTTC.

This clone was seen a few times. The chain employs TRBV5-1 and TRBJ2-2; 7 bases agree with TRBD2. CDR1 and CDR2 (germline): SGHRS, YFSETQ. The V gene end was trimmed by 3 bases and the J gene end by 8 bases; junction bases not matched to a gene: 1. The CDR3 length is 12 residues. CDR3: CASSSGRGELFF. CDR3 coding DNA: TGCGCCAGCAGCTCCGGGAGGGGGGAGCTGTTTTTT.